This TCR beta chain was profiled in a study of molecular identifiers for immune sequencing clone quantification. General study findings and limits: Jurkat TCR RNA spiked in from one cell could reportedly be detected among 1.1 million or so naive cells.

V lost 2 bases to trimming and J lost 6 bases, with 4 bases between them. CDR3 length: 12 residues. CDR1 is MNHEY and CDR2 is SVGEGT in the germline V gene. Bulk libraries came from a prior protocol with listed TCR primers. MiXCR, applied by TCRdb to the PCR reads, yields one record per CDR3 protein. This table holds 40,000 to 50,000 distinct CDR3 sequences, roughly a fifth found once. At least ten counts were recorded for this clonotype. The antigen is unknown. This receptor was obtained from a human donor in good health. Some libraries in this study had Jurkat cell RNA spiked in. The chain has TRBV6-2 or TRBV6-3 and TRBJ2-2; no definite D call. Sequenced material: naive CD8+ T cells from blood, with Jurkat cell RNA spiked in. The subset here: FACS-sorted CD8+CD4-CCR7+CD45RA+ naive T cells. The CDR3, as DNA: TGTGCCAGCAGTTACGGGTCCGGGGAGCTGTTTTTT. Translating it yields CASSYGSGELFF.